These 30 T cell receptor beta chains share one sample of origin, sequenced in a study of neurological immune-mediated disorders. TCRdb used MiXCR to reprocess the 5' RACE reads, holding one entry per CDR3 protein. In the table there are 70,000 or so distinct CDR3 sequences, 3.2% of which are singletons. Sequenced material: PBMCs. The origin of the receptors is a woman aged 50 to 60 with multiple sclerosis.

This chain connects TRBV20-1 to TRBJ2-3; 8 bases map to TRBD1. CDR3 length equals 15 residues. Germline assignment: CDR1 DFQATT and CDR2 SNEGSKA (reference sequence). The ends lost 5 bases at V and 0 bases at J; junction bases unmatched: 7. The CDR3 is CSAHPGQASTDTQYF. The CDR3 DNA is TGCAGTGCTCACCCGGGACAGGCGAGCACAGATACGCAGTATTTT.

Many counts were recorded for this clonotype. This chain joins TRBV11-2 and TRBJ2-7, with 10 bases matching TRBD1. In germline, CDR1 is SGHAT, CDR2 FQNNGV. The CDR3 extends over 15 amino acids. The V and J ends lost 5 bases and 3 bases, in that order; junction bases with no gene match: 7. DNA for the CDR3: TGTGCCAGCAGCCCGACCGGGACAGGGGTCTACGAGCAGTACGTC. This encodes CASSPTGTGVYEQYV.

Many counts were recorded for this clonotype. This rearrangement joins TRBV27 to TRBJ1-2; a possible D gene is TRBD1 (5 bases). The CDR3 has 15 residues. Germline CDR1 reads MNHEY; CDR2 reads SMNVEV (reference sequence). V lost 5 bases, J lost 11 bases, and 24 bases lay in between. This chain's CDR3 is CASSPVGGQARWYTF. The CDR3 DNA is TGTGCCAGCAGTCCTGTGGGGGGTCAGGCTAGGTGGTACACCTTC.

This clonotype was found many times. CDR3 in amino acids: CSASGQVASQPQHF. As DNA, the CDR3 is TGCAGTGCTTCTGGACAGGTGGCGAGTCAGCCCCAGCATTTT. The chain uses TRBV20-1 and TRBJ1-5, with 7 bases fitting TRBD1. This CDR3 contains 14 residues. CDR1 DFQATT and CDR2 SNEGSKA come from the germline V gene (reference sequence). J was trimmed by 6 bases and V by 5 bases; bases with no gene match: 10.

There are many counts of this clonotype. The CDR3 sequence is CASSPPSAGTSGGNEQFF. The CDR3 nucleotides are TGTGCCAGCAGTCCCCCGAGCGCCGGGACTAGCGGGGGCAATGAGCAGTTCTTC. J is TRBJ2-1 and V is TRBV6-6; 14 bases are a match to TRBD2. This CDR3 comprises 18 residues. The V segment lost 5 bases and the J segment 6 bases; nucleotides outside the gene matches: 12. The V gene's germline CDR1 is MNHNY and CDR2 SVGAGI (reference sequence).

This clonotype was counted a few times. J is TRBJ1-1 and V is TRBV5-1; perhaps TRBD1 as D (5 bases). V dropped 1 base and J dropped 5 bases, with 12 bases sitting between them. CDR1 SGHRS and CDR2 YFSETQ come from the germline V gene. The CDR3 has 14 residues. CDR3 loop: CASSLRQGVTEAFF. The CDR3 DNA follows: TGCGCCAGCAGCTTGCGACAAGGGGTAACTGAAGCTTTCTTT.

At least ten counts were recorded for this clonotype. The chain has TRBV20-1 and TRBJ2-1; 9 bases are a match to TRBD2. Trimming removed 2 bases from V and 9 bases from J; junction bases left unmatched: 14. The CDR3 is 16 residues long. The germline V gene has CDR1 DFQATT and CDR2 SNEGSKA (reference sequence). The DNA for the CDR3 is TGCAGTGCTAGAAAGGGAGCGGGAGGCCCTCGCGGTGAGCAGTTCTTC. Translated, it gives CSARKGAGGPRGEQFF.

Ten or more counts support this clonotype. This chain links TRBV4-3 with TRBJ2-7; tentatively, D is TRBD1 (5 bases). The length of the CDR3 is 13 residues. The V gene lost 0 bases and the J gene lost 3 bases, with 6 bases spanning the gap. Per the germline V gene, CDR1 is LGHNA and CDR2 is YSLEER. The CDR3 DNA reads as TGCGCCAGCAGCCAAGATCAGGGCTACGAGCAGTACTTC. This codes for CASSQDQGYEQYF.

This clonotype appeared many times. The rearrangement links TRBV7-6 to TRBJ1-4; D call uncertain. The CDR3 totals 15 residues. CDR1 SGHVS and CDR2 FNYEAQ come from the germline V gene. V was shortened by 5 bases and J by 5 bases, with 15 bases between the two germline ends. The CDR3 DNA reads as TGTGCCAGCAGCCTAACACCGCTACGGAATGAAAAACTGTTTTTT. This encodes CASSLTPLRNEKLFF.

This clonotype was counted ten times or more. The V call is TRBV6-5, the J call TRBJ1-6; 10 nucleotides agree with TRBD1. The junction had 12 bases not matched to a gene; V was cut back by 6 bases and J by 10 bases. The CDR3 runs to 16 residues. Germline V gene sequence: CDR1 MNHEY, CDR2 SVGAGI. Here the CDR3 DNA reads TGTGCCAGCAGCCCGCAGACCGGGACAGGGGTGTCACCCCTCCACTTT. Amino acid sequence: CASSPQTGTGVSPLHF.

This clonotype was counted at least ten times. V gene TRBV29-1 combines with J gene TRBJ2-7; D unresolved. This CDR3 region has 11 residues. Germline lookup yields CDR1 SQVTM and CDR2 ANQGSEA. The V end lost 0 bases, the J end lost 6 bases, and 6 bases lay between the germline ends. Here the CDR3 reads CSVEDSIEQYF. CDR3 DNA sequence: TGCAGCGTTGAAGATAGTATCGAGCAGTACTTC.

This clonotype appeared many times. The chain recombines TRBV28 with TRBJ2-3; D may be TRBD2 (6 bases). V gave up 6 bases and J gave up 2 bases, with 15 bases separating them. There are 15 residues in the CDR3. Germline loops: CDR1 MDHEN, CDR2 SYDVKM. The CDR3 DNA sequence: TGTGCCAGCAGCTTACCGGGAGCCCACACAGATACGCAGTATTTT. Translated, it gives CASSLPGAHTDTQYF.

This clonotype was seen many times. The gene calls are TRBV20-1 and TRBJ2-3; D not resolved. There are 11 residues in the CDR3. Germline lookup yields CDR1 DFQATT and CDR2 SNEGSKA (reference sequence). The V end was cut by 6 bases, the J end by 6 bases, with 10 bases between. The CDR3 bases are TGCAGTGCCCACAATTCCGATACGCAGTATTTT. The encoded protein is CSAHNSDTQYF.

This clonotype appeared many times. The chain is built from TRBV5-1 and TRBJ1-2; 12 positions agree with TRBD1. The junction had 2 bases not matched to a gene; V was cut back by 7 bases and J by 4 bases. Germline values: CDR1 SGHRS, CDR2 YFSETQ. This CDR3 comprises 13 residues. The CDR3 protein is CASGTGGGYGYTF. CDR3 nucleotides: TGCGCCAGCGGGACAGGGGGCGGCTATGGCTACACCTTC.

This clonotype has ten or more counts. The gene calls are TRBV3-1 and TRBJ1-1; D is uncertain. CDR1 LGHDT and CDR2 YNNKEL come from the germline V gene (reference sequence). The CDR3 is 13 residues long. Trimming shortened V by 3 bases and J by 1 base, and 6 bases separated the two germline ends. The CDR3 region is CASSHRRNTEAFF. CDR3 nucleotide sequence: TGTGCCAGCAGCCACAGGAGGAACACTGAAGCTTTCTTT.

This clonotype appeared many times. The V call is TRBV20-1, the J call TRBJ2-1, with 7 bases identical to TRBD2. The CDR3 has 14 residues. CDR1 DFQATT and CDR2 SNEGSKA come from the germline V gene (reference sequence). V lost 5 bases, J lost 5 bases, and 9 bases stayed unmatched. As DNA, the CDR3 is TGCAGTGCTGACCGGGACTACGAAAACAATGAGCAGTTCTTC. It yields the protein CSADRDYENNEQFF.

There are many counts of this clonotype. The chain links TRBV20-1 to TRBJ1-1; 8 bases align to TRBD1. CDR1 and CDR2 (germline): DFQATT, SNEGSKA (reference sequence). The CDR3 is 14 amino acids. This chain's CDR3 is CNPTPGTGNTEAFF. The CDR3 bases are TGCAATCCAACGCCCGGGACAGGGAACACTGAAGCTTTCTTT.

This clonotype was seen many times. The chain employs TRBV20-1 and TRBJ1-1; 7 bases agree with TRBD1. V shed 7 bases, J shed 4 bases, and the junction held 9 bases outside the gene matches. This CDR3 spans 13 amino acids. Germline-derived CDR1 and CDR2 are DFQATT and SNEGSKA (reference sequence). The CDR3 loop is CSGKQGLGTEAFF. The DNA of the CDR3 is TGCAGTGGGAAACAGGGGTTGGGCACTGAAGCTTTCTTT.

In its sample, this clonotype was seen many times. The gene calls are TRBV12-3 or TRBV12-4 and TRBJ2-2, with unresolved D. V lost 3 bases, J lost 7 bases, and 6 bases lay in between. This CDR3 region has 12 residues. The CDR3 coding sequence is TGTGCCAGCAGTTTCCGGATCGGGGAGCTGTTTTTT. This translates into CASSFRIGELFF.

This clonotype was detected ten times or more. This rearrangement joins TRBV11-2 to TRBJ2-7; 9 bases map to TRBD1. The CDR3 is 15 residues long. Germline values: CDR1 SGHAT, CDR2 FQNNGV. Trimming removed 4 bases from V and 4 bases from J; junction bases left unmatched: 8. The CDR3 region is CASSSGSGTGYEQYF. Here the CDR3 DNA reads TGTGCCAGCAGCTCCGGGTCAGGGACAGGGTACGAGCAGTACTTC.

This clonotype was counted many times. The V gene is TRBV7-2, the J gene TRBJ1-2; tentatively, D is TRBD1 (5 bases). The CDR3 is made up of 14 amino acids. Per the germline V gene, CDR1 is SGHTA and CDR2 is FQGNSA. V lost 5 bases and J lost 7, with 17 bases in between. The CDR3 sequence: CASSPARRGRGYTF. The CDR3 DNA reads TGTGCCAGCAGCCCCGCCAGAAGGGGCCGTGGCTACACCTTC.

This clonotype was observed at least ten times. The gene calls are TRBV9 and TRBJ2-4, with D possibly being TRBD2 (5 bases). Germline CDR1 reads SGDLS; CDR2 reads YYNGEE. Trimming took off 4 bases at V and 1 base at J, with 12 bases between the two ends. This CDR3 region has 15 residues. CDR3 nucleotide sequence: TGTGCCAGCAGCATGGGAGAAACGGCCAAAAACATTCAGTACTTC. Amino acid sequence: CASSMGETAKNIQYF.

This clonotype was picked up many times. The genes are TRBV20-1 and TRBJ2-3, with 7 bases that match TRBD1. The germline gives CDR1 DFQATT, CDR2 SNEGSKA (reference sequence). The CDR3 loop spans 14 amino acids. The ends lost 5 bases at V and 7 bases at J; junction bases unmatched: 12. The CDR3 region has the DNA TGCAGTGCTCTTGACAGGGCGGGTGAGAATACGCAGTATTTT. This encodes CSALDRAGENTQYF.

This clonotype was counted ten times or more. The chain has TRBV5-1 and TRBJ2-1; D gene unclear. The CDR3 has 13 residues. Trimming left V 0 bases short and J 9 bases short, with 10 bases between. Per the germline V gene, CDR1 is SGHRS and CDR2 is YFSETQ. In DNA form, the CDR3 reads TGCGCCAGCAGCTTGGAAGTCAACGGTGAGCAGTTCTTC. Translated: CASSLEVNGEQFF.

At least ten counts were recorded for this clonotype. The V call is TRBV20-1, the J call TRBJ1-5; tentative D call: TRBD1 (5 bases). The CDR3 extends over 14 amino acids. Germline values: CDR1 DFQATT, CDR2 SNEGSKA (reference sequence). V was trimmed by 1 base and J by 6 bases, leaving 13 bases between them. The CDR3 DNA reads TGCAGTGCTAGAGTATCGGGGGTCGGTCAGCCCCAGCATTTT. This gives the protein CSARVSGVGQPQHF.

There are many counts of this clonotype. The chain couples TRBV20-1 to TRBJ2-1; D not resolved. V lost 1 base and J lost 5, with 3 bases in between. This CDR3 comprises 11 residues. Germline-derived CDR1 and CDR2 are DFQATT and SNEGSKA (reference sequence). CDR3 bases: TGCAGTGCTAGAGTTAACAATGAGCAGTTCTTC. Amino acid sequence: CSARVNNEQFF.

CDR3 in amino acids: CASSVRGLATYNEQFF. Here the CDR3 DNA reads TGTGCCAGCAGCGTAAGGGGACTAGCGACCTACAATGAGCAGTTCTTC. The gene calls are TRBV9 and TRBJ2-1; TRBD2 matches 10 bases. Per the germline V gene, CDR1 is SGDLS and CDR2 is YYNGEE. V dropped 1 base and J dropped 2; count of bases not matched to a gene: 3. This CDR3 region has 16 residues. The entire variable domain, with the rest obtained from reference TRBV9 and TRBJ2-1, is as follows: DSGVTQTPKHLITATGQRVTLRCSPRSGDLSVYWYQQSLDQGLQFLIQYYNGEERAKGNILERFSAQQFPDLHSELNLSSLELGDSALYFCASSVRGLATYNEQFFGPGTRLTVL.

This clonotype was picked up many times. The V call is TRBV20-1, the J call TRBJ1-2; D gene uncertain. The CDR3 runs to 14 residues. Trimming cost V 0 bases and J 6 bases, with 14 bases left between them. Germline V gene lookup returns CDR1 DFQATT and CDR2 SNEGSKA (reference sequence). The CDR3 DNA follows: TGCAGTGCTAGAGATTTCCGCGGGGTCCATGGCTACACCTTC. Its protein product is CSARDFRGVHGYTF.

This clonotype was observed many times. Here the CDR3 reads CSVEAYLAGNVGELFF. CDR3 DNA sequence: TGCAGCGTTGAAGCGTACCTAGCGGGAAATGTCGGGGAGCTGTTTTTT. The genes are TRBV29-1 and TRBJ2-2; 9 positions agree with TRBD2. This CDR3 contains 16 residues. The germline CDR1 and CDR2 sequences are SQVTM and ANQGSEA. With V trimmed by 1 base and J by 7 bases, 10 bases remained unmatched.

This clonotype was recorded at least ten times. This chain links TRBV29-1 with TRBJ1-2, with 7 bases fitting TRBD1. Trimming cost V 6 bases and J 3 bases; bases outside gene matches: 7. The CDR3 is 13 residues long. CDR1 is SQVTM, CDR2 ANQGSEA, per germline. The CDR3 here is CSVATGSDYGYTF. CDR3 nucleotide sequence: TGCAGCGTCGCGACAGGGTCGGACTATGGCTACACCTTC.